One and the same sample provided the 9 T cell receptor beta chains below, sequenced in a study of CD8 T cells in ankylosing spondylitis. TCRdb reprocessed the 5' RACE reads with MiXCR, giving one entry per CDR3 protein. Of 380,000 or so distinct CDR3 sequences detected, 20% to 25% appear once; the ten largest clones hold roughly 14%. What was sequenced was blood, either unsorted or a sorted T cell fraction (not recorded which). These receptors were obtained from a male donor with ankylosing spondylitis or in good health (not recorded which).

The V call is TRBV12-3 or TRBV12-4, the J call TRBJ2-3; D remains unclear. Trimming took off 3 bases at V and 3 bases at J, with 19 bases between the two ends. There are 17 residues in the CDR3. This chain's CDR3 is CASSFSSAGPDTDTQYF. CDR3 nucleotide sequence: TGTGCCAGCAGTTTCTCCTCGGCCGGGCCGGATACAGATACGCAGTATTTT.

Ten or more counts support this clonotype. The chain combines TRBV4-1 with TRBJ2-1, with D unresolved. The germline gives CDR1 MGHRA, CDR2 YSYEKL. The CDR3 spans 15 residues. The ends were cut back, 0 bases at V and 3 bases at J, with 9 bases in the middle. CDR3 loop: CASSQDRTVYNEQFF. The CDR3 DNA reads as TGCGCCAGCAGCCAAGATCGGACGGTCTACAATGAGCAGTTCTTC.

The J gene is TRBJ1-1, the V gene TRBV29-1, with D possibly matching TRBD1 (6 bases). This CDR3 has 14 residues. V was pared by 6 bases and J by 1 base, with 15 bases between. CDR1 and CDR2 (germline): SQVTM, ANQGSEA. The CDR3 nucleotides read TGCAGCGTCCGCGACAGGACCCCGAACACTGAAGCTTTCTTT. This gives the protein CSVRDRTPNTEAFF.

The V gene is TRBV20-1, the J gene TRBJ2-3, with D perhaps matching TRBD2 (6 bases). V dropped 5 bases and J dropped 6 bases, with 18 bases sitting between them. This CDR3 comprises 14 residues. Per germline, CDR1 DFQATT and CDR2 SNEGSKA (reference sequence). The CDR3 nucleotides read TGCAGTGCTTTGGGACTCTTTCGAAAGGATACGCAGTATTTT. It translates to CSALGLFRKDTQYF.

This clonotype was observed a handful of times. V is TRBV12-3 or TRBV12-4 and J is TRBJ2-5; 7 nucleotides match TRBD1. This CDR3 region has 14 residues. J was trimmed by 1 base and V by 5 bases; bases with no gene match: 4. The CDR3 DNA follows: TGTGCCAGCAGTGGTGGGACAGCCCAAGAGACCCAGTACTTC. Translation: CASSGGTAQETQYF.

The genes are TRBV4-1 and TRBJ1-2, with unresolved D. Trimming cost V 0 bases and J 9 bases, with 14 bases left between them. This CDR3 comprises 14 residues. Looked up from germline, CDR1 is MGHRA and CDR2 is YSYEKL. CDR3 loop: CASSQDADSRSYTF. As DNA, the CDR3 is TGCGCCAGCAGCCAAGATGCGGACTCGCGAAGCTACACCTTC.

The rearrangement links TRBV7-9 to TRBJ2-1; D gene unclear. The CDR3 loop spans 15 amino acids. Trimming cost V 3 bases and J 5 bases, with 14 bases left between them. Germline V gene data show CDR1 as SEHNR and CDR2 as FQNEAQ (reference sequence). CDR3 in amino acids: CASSFPSVEDNEQFF. CDR3 nucleotides: TGTGCCAGCAGCTTCCCGTCCGTCGAGGACAATGAGCAGTTCTTC.

This clonotype appeared a single time. V usage is TRBV4-1 and J usage is TRBJ2-5, with 8 bases that match TRBD2. Trimming took 2 bases from V and 1 from J; bases not matched to a gene: 3. Looked up from germline, CDR1 is MGHRA and CDR2 is YSYEKL. The length of the CDR3 is 15 residues. CDR3 DNA sequence: TGCGCCAGCAGCCAACCACTAGCGGTCCAAGAGACCCAGTACTTC. It is translated as CASSQPLAVQETQYF.

The CDR3 is CASSVGVTGNQPQHF. CDR3 coding DNA: TGTGCCAGCAGCGTAGGGGTCACGGGAAATCAGCCCCAGCATTTT. This chain uses TRBV9 with TRBJ1-5, with D uncertain. The CDR3 runs 15 residues. Germline loops: CDR1 SGDLS, CDR2 YYNGEE. Trimming took 0 bases from V and 4 from J, leaving 11 bases between them.